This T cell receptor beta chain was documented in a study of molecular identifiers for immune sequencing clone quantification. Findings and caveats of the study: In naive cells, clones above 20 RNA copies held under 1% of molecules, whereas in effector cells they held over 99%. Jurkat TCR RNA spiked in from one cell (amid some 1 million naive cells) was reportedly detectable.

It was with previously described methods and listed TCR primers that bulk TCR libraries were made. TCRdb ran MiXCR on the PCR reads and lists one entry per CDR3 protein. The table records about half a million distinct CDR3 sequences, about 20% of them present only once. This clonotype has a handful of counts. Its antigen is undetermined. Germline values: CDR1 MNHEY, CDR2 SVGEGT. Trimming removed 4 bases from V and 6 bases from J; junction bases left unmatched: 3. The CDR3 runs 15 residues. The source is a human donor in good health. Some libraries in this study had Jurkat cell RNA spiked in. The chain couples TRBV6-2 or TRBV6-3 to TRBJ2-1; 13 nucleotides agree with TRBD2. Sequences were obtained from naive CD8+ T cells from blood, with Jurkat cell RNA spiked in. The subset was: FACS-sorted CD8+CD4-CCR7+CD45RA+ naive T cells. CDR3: CASSWTSGGSNEQFF. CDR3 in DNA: TGTGCCAGCAGTTGGACTAGCGGGGGATCCAATGAGCAGTTCTTC.